Following are 30 T cell receptor beta chains from one sample sequenced in a study of CXCR3-negative and CXCR3-positive naive CD8 T cells. It was by 5' RACE with UMI labels that the TRB cDNA libraries were prepared. TCRdb reanalyzed the 5' RACE reads and collapses them to one entry per CDR3 protein, without DNA. Found here are approximately 52,000 distinct CDR3 sequences; the top ten clones hold around a fifth. Sample: memory CD8+ T cells from blood. Receptors originate from a human donor in good health. Some clones in this sample may be carry-over from other donors' samples.

The V gene is TRBV7-2, the J gene TRBJ2-5; TCRdb returns TRBD2, unconfirmable since there is no DNA. This CDR3 has 16 residues. Per germline, CDR1 SGHTA and CDR2 FQGNSA. CDR3: CASSLNLLAGQETQYF.

The J gene is TRBJ2-1, the V gene TRBV4-1. Looked up from germline, CDR1 is MGHRA and CDR2 is YSYEKL. This CDR3 has 15 residues. CDR3 residues: CASSHTDGSYNEQFF.

The chain employs TRBV4-1 and TRBJ2-2; TCRdb indicates TRBD1, and absent DNA this call remains unverified. There are 15 residues in the CDR3. Germline CDR1 reads MGHRA; CDR2 reads YSYEKL. The chain's CDR3 is CASSFDRGNTGELFF.

The rearrangement links TRBV7-9 to TRBJ1-2. Per germline, CDR1 SEHNR and CDR2 FQNEAQ (reference sequence). There are 15 residues in the CDR3. The CDR3 protein is CASSLGLHTNYGYTF.

The chain is built from TRBV28 and TRBJ2-3; TCRdb picks TRBD2, but there is no DNA to check that call. Germline V gives CDR1 MDHEN, CDR2 SYDVKM. CDR3 size: 15 residues. CDR3 residues: CASKRGSQDIDTQYF.

This CDR3 reads CASSLGGGKNIQYF. This chain uses TRBV7-2 with TRBJ2-4; TCRdb reports TRBD1, a call that lacks DNA to check it against. Germline V gene data show CDR1 as SGHTA and CDR2 as FQGNSA. CDR3 length: 14 residues. The full variable domain, in which reference TRBV7-2 and TRBJ2-4 provide the parts outside the CDR3, is GAGVSQSPSNKVTEKGKDVELRCDPISGHTALYWYRQSLGQGLEFLIYFQGNSAPDKSGLPSDRFSAERTGGSVSTLTIQRTQQEDSAVYLCASSLGGGKNIQYFGAGTRLSVL.

V is TRBV6-2 or TRBV6-3 and J is TRBJ2-7. Germline-derived CDR1 and CDR2 are MNHEY and SVGEGT. The CDR3 covers 15 residues. Here the CDR3 reads CASSYSRLNSYEQYF.

The V and J genes are TRBV14 and TRBJ2-7; the D call from TCRdb, TRBD1, cannot be confirmed without DNA. CDR1 and CDR2 (germline): SGHDN, FVKESK. The CDR3 is 15 amino acids. CDR3 residues: CASSLSYRGRYEQYF. Full variable domain (outside the CDR3, taken from reference TRBV14 and TRBJ2-7): EAGVTQFPSHSVIEKGQTVTLRCDPISGHDNLYWYRRVMGKEIKFLLHFVKESKQDESGMPNNRFLAERTGGTYSTLKVQPAELEDSGVYFCASSLSYRGRYEQYFGPGTRLTVT.

This sequence joins TRBV7-9 and TRBJ2-2. Germline V gene sequence: CDR1 SEHNR, CDR2 FQNEAQ (reference sequence). CDR3 length equals 13 residues. CDR3: CASSLSWTGELFF.

The J gene is TRBJ2-5, the V gene TRBV12-3 or TRBV12-4; TCRdb indicates TRBD1, and absent DNA this call remains unverified. The CDR3 loop spans 14 amino acids. The CDR3: CASSPRGAEETQYF.

This chain uses TRBV28 with TRBJ2-7. The CDR3 has 14 residues. Germline V CDR1 and CDR2: MDHEN, SYDVKM. The CDR3: CASSSGTAPHEQYF. Variable domain in full (rest from reference TRBV28 and TRBJ2-7): DVKVTQSSRYLVKRTGEKVFLECVQDMDHENMFWYRQDPGLGLRLIYFSYDVKMKEKGDIPEGYSVSREKKERFSLILESASTNQTSMYLCASSSGTAPHEQYFGPGTRLTVT.

This chain joins TRBV20-1 and TRBJ1-1. The germline V gene has CDR1 DFQATT and CDR2 SNEGSKA (reference sequence). CDR3 size: 13 residues. CDR3 loop: CSARDWGNTGAFF.

The rearrangement joins TRBV29-1 to TRBJ2-7; absent DNA, TCRdb's TRBD1 call cannot be checked. This CDR3 contains 16 residues. Germline assignment: CDR1 SQVTM and CDR2 ANQGSEA. The CDR3 loop reads CSVEEGAGTAPYEQYF.

The chain recombines TRBV3-1 with TRBJ2-7; TCRdb indicates TRBD1, and absent DNA this call remains unverified. Germline V CDR1 and CDR2: LGHDT, YNNKEL (reference sequence). CDR3 length equals 14 residues. The CDR3 sequence is CASSPRTRSYEQYF.

The V call is TRBV4-3, the J call TRBJ1-1; TCRdb designates TRBD1, a call that cannot be tested without DNA. This CDR3 is 14 amino acids long. CDR1 LGHNA and CDR2 YSLEER come from the germline V gene. CDR3 sequence reads: CASSQSQGYPEAFF.

The chain couples TRBV6-6 to TRBJ2-2; TCRdb names TRBD1, which stays unverified in the absence of DNA. The CDR3 loop spans 16 amino acids. Germline-derived CDR1 and CDR2 are MNHNY and SVGAGI (reference sequence). The CDR3 is CASSLLPGPNTGELFF.

The V gene is TRBV4-1, the J gene TRBJ2-2. The CDR3 consists of 14 residues. Germline CDR1 MGHRA, CDR2 YSYEKL. This chain's CDR3 is CASSPGFYTGELFF.

CDR3 region: CASSSPRQGAYGYTF. The chain uses TRBV28 and TRBJ1-2; TCRdb names TRBD1, which stays unverified in the absence of DNA. CDR3 length equals 15 residues. Germline V lookup: CDR1 MDHEN, CDR2 SYDVKM.

This chain joins TRBV14 and TRBJ2-1; there is no DNA to check the TCRdb D call of TRBD2. The germline gives CDR1 SGHDN, CDR2 FVKESK. This CDR3 has 19 residues. CDR3: CASSPGLAGGTVAYNEQFF.

The chain uses TRBV7-9 and TRBJ2-7; the TCRdb D gene call, TRBD2, has no DNA to confirm it. The CDR3 loop spans 14 amino acids. Germline-derived CDR1 and CDR2 are SEHNR and FQNEAQ (reference sequence). CDR3 sequence: CASSLSSGDYEQYF. The full variable domain, its missing parts supplied by reference TRBV7-9 and TRBJ2-7, is DTGVSQNPRHKITKRGQNVTFRCDPISEHNRLYWYRQTLGQGPEFLTYFQNEAQLEKSRLLSDRFSAERPKGSFSTLEIQRTEQGDSAMYLCASSLSSGDYEQYFGPGTRLTVT.

This chain joins TRBV20-1 and TRBJ2-7; TCRdb selects TRBD1, and the lack of DNA leaves this call unchecked. This CDR3 spans 13 amino acids. From germline, CDR1 is DFQATT and CDR2 SNEGSKA (reference sequence). Here the CDR3 reads CSAPGQGNYEQYF.

V gene TRBV20-1 combines with J gene TRBJ2-3. Germline V gives CDR1 DFQATT, CDR2 SNEGSKA (reference sequence). The CDR3 loop spans 15 amino acids. CDR3 sequence: CSARGHRWGTDTQYF.

This rearrangement joins TRBV29-1 to TRBJ2-1; TCRdb selects TRBD2, and the lack of DNA leaves this call unchecked. Germline assignment: CDR1 SQVTM and CDR2 ANQGSEA. The CDR3 spans 15 residues. The CDR3: CSVESSGLPFDEQFF.

The gene calls are TRBV20-1 and TRBJ1-1; TCRdb's assignment of TRBD1 cannot be checked, as there is no DNA. Germline V CDR1 and CDR2: DFQATT, SNEGSKA (reference sequence). The CDR3 has 13 residues. The CDR3 loop reads CSARKGLGTEAFF.

The V gene is TRBV28, the J gene TRBJ2-2; TCRdb's D call, TRBD2, is unchecked because there is no DNA. Germline V gives CDR1 MDHEN, CDR2 SYDVKM. The CDR3 runs to 16 residues. The CDR3 is CASSLTTSAYTGELFF.

This chain links TRBV18 with TRBJ2-5; the D call from TCRdb, TRBD2, cannot be confirmed without DNA. The CDR3 is 13 amino acids. Germline CDR1 reads KGHSH; CDR2 reads LQKENI. The CDR3 sequence is CASSPTSVETQYF. The entire variable domain, with the rest obtained from reference TRBV18 and TRBJ2-5, is as follows: NAGVMQNPRHLVRRRGQEARLRCSPMKGHSHVYWYRQLPEEGLKFMVYLQKENIIDESGMPKERFSAEFPKEGPSILRIQQVVRGDSAAYFCASSPTSVETQYFGPGTRLLVL.

CDR3: CASSTDTSYHEQYF. The V and J genes are TRBV5-6 and TRBJ2-7. This CDR3 region has 14 residues. The germline gives CDR1 SGHDT, CDR2 YYEEEE.

The chain has TRBV7-2 and TRBJ2-5; TCRdb's assignment of TRBD2 cannot be checked, as there is no DNA. The V gene's germline CDR1 is SGHTA and CDR2 FQGNSA. CDR3 length: 16 residues. CDR3 region: CASSLVAGGLKETQYF. The complete variable domain, with remaining parts taken from reference TRBV7-2 and TRBJ2-5, reads GAGVSQSPSNKVTEKGKDVELRCDPISGHTALYWYRQSLGQGLEFLIYFQGNSAPDKSGLPSDRFSAERTGGSVSTLTIQRTQQEDSAVYLCASSLVAGGLKETQYFGPGTRLLVL.

This chain connects TRBV29-1 to TRBJ2-1. The CDR3 length is 14 residues. Germline CDR1 SQVTM, CDR2 ANQGSEA. The CDR3 reads CSVVSGESYNEQFF.

The chain has TRBV4-3 and TRBJ2-6; TCRdb returns TRBD1, unconfirmable since there is no DNA. Germline assignment: CDR1 LGHNA and CDR2 YSLEER. The CDR3 has 16 residues. CDR3: CASSQDVGTGANVLTF.